This TCR beta chain was sequenced during a study of beta chain bispecific antibodies for T cell cancers (dated by TCRdb to about 2021). About the study as a whole: T cells from healthy donors were cocultured with T cell leukemia lines in the presence of bispecific antibodies, after which the depletion of each TRBV family was measured by TRBV sequencing of the surviving cells. Jurkat cells expressed surface TRBV12 (TRBV12-3), and HPB-ALL cells expressed surface TRBV5-5.

This clonotype was seen at least ten times. The antigen it binds to is not known. No much larger clone exists at a distance of one base, and base qualities are not known. V loses 2 bases, J loses 7 bases, and the germline ends lie 11 bases apart. The germline V gene specifies MNHNS as CDR1 and SASEGT as CDR2. There are 14 amino acids in the CDR3, from cysteine to phenylalanine inclusive. Only CDR3 DNA is held: 42 bases, read in frame from base 1. Unique molecular identifier barcodes were built into the libraries and used for clonotype quantification. Qiagen AllPrep DNA/RNA Micro kits were used to isolate total RNA, and an Agilent TapeStation was used to check RNA quality. TCR beta libraries were constructed by 5' RACE, in which cDNA synthesis was followed by two PCR steps with TCR beta constant-region gene-specific primers. Sequencing of the TCR beta libraries was done on an Illumina MiSeq platform. Processing in the source paper ran as follows. MIGEC, MiXCR and VDJtools were used for read processing. The frequency of each clonotype was calculated as the fraction of all unique molecular identifiers in the sample that belonged to that clonotype. Nonfunctional TRBV genes listed as pseudogenes or open reading frames in IMGT, such as TRBV1, TRBV12-1 and TRBV21, were excluded. Using fastp trimming at Q25 and MiXCR clonotype assembly, TCRdb reanalyzed the public sequencing data and kept in-frame beta chains. For every CDR3 protein sequence, its rows merge into one entry that carries the most common genes and DNA. The V and J calls were determined by TCRdb, not by the authors. The sample data list 20,000 to 25,000 distinct CDR3 sequences, and 2% to 2.5% of these were observed just once. Together, the top ten hold under 5.5% of the sample.

Points the paper makes about the study in general: Every sequenced sample was a mix of normal T cells and leukemia cell line cells, and most of the targeted TRBV signal originated from the leukemia cells instead of the normal T cells. Relative to anti-CD19, the TRBV12-3 share of total TRBV signal was reduced by around 99% after anti-TRBV12 exposure, whereas a nonsignificant around 36% decrease was observed for TRBV12-4. Cross-reactivity of the anti-TRBV5-5 antibody with TRBV5-6 was attributed to high sequence similarity between the two genes. Apart from the targeted and closely related genes, all other TRBV family members appeared unaffected by the TRBV-directed bispecific antibodies.

The treatment or condition label corresponds to: alpha-V12: anti-TRBV12 scFv linked to anti-CD3 scFv. T cells were expanded from blood mononuclear cells for around 3 days using either anti-CD3 antibody OKT3 or CD3/CD28 Dynabeads. The anti-TRBV12 bispecific sample was taken from a coculture of Jurkat leukemia cells with normal T cells and was compared with an anti-CD19 bispecific control coculture. The expanded T cells were grown in RPMI 1640 containing about 10% fetal bovine serum, recombinant human IL-2 (about 91 IU/ml) and IL-7 (approximately 5 ng/ml). Cocultures combined some 5 x 10^4 normal T cells with some 5 x 10^4 target cells and bispecific antibody in roughly 99 ul, incubated less than 20 hours at 37°C. Each bispecific antibody consisted of two single-chain variable fragments expressed in a single-chain diabody format with a His tag. Effector T cells were obtained from healthy human donors, and peripheral blood mononuclear cells were isolated from leukapheresis samples by Ficoll density gradient centrifugation.

The sequence was collected from a human donor in good health. Some clones in this sample may be carry-over from other donors' samples. Sequencing was performed on healthy donor T cells cultured with leukemia cells, taken from a culture containing a bispecific antibody targeting TCR Vbeta12. The chain was built from TRBV6-1 and TRBJ1-4; a tentative D call is TRBD1 (5 bases match). The DNA is TGTGCCAGCAGTGAACTGGGACGAGGTGAAAAACTGTTTTTT. It translates as CASSELGRGEKLFF.